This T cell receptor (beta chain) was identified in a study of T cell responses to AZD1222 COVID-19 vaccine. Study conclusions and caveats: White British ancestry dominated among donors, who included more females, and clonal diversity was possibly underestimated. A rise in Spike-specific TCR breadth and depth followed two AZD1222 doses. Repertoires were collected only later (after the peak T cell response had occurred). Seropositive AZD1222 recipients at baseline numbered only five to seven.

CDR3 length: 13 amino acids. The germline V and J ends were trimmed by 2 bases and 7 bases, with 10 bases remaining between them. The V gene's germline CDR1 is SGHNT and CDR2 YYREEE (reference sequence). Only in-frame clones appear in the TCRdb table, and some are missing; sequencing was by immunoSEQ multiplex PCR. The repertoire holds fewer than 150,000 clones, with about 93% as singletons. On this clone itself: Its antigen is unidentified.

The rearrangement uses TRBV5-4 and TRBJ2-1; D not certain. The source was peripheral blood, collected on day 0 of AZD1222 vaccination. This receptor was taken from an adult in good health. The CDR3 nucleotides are TGTGCCAGCAGCTTCTCAGGTGAGAATGAGCAGTTCTTC. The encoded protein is CASSFSGENEQFF.